This TCR beta chain was identified during a study of OX40 agonist ivuxolimab in advanced cancers. Data came from immunoSEQ multiplex PCR; TCRdb stores just in-frame clones and leaves some out. The sample lists 15,000 to 20,000 clones, nearly 95% seen once, with 7.2% in the top ten. Germline values: CDR1 SGHTS, CDR2 YDEGEE. This CDR3 has 16 residues. The receptor was derived from an adult with an advanced solid tumor such as melanoma, head and neck, liver or kidney cancer. This chain joins TRBV5-8 and TRBJ2-5, with 11 nucleotides matching TRBD2. The J call may be faulty, since TRBJ2-7 better matches the DNA end. The sequencing here drew on CD4+ or CD8+ T cells sorted from blood, taken in a trial of the OX40 agonist ivuxolimab. CDR3 in DNA: TGTGCCAGCAGCACGACCGGGACTAGCGGCTATTACGAGCAGTACTTC. Protein: CASSTTGTSGYYEQYF.